The rows below give T cell receptor beta chains drawn from one sample of a study of spatial heterogeneity in lung cancer. TCRdb fed the 5' RACE reads into MiXCR, producing one record per CDR3 protein. The sample lists roughly 120,000 distinct CDR3 sequences; about 12% were seen once. Source: PBMCs, taken at follow-up. These TCRs come from a male donor with early-stage non-small cell lung cancer. The CDR3 runs from the conserved cysteine through the conserved F or W. Fields, in order: D gene, V gene, J gene, clone size, CDR3 DNA, CDR3 protein. D genes are given only for firm matches. Not every row has a clone size; where given, it reads once, few, many or a size class.

d_gene: NA; v_gene: TRBV29-1; j_gene: TRBJ1-1; abundance: many; CDR3nt: TGCAGCGTTGATCCACGATGGGACACTGAAGCTTTCTTT; CDR3aa: CSVDPRWDTEAFF
d_gene: NA; v_gene: TRBV5-1; j_gene: TRBJ2-1; abundance: many; CDR3nt: TGCGCCAGCAGCTTGGTCGACATGTCCTACAATGAGCAGTTCTTC; CDR3aa: CASSLVDMSYNEQFF
d_gene: TRBD1; v_gene: TRBV20-1; j_gene: TRBJ1-6; abundance: many; CDR3nt: TGCAGTGCTAGAGATCAGACCAGGGGGGCTAATTCACCCCTCCACTTT; CDR3aa: CSARDQTRGANSPLHF
d_gene: TRBD1; v_gene: TRBV2; j_gene: TRBJ1-2; abundance: NA; CDR3nt: TGTGCCACCCTTCTGGACAGGGTAATCAGCGGTGGCTACACCTTC; CDR3aa: CATLLDRVISGGYTF
d_gene: NA; v_gene: TRBV5-6; j_gene: TRBJ2-4; abundance: NA; CDR3nt: TGTGCCAGCAGCTTCTTCCCAAACATTCAGTACTTC; CDR3aa: CASSFFPNIQYF
d_gene: NA; v_gene: TRBV30; j_gene: TRBJ1-1; abundance: NA; CDR3nt: TGTGCCTGGAGTGTACGGAGGAACTTGGGGAACACTGAAGCTTTCTTT; CDR3aa: CAWSVRRNLGNTEAFF
d_gene: NA; v_gene: TRBV4-1; j_gene: TRBJ2-7; abundance: few; CDR3nt: TGCGCCAGCAGCCAAGGGACTTCCTACGAGCAGTACTTC; CDR3aa: CASSQGTSYEQYF
d_gene: NA; v_gene: TRBV9; j_gene: TRBJ2-3; abundance: NA; CDR3nt: TGTGCCAGCAGCGTAGCCCCCGCGGGGTTCACAGATACGCAGTATTTT; CDR3aa: CASSVAPAGFTDTQYF
d_gene: TRBD2; v_gene: TRBV6-6; j_gene: TRBJ2-1; abundance: few; CDR3nt: TGTGCCAGCAGGGCGGGGGGGGACAATGAGCAGTTCTTC; CDR3aa: CASRAGGDNEQFF
d_gene: NA; v_gene: TRBV29-1; j_gene: TRBJ1-1; abundance: NA; CDR3nt: TGCAGCGCCACAAACACAGGAAACACTGAAGCTTTCTTT; CDR3aa: CSATNTGNTEAFF
d_gene: NA; v_gene: TRBV7-8; j_gene: TRBJ2-7; abundance: many; CDR3nt: TGTGCCAGCACCCTCTCAGGGAAATCCTACGAGCAGTACTTC; CDR3aa: CASTLSGKSYEQYF
d_gene: NA; v_gene: TRBV18; j_gene: TRBJ2-5; abundance: NA; CDR3nt: TGTGCCAGCTCACCCGGGACCTTGATACCGGAGACCCAGTACTTC; CDR3aa: CASSPGTLIPETQYF
d_gene: NA; v_gene: TRBV23-1; j_gene: TRBJ1-5; abundance: few; CDR3nt: TGCGCCAGCAGTAACCAACTTCAGGGGTTAAGGAGCAATCAGCCCCAGCATTTT; CDR3aa: CASSNQLQGLRSNQPQHF
d_gene: TRBD1; v_gene: TRBV9; j_gene: TRBJ2-7; abundance: medium-sized; CDR3nt: TGTGCCAGCAGCGTAGAAACTGAGGGGGCCTCCTACGAGCAGTACTTC; CDR3aa: CASSVETEGASYEQYF
d_gene: NA; v_gene: TRBV20-1; j_gene: TRBJ1-4; abundance: NA; CDR3nt: TGCAGTGCTAGGAAAAGAGTGCAAGAAAAACTGTTTTTT; CDR3aa: CSARKRVQEKLFF
d_gene: NA; v_gene: TRBV4-1; j_gene: TRBJ2-2; abundance: few; CDR3nt: TGCGCCAGCAGCCAAGTGGACAGAACCACCGGGGAGCTGTTTTTT; CDR3aa: CASSQVDRTTGELFF
d_gene: NA; v_gene: TRBV20-1; j_gene: TRBJ2-1; abundance: medium-sized; CDR3nt: TGCAGTGCTAATGGGGAAGGGTCCTACAATGAGCAGTTCTTC; CDR3aa: CSANGEGSYNEQFF
d_gene: NA; v_gene: TRBV6-6; j_gene: TRBJ2-1; abundance: many; CDR3nt: TGTGCCAGCAGTTCGGGGAATGAGCAGTTCTTC; CDR3aa: CASSSGNEQFF
d_gene: TRBD2; v_gene: TRBV2; j_gene: TRBJ2-1; abundance: NA; CDR3nt: TGTGCCAGCAGTGAGGGGACTAGCGGGGGCCCCTGGGATGAGCAGTTCTTC; CDR3aa: CASSEGTSGGPWDEQFF
d_gene: NA; v_gene: TRBV11-2; j_gene: TRBJ2-7; abundance: few; CDR3nt: TGTGCCAGCAGCTTAGAACAGGGCCCCTACGAGCAGTACTTC; CDR3aa: CASSLEQGPYEQYF
d_gene: NA; v_gene: TRBV6-5; j_gene: TRBJ2-7; abundance: many; CDR3nt: TGTGCCAGCAGTTACTCGCGACACACGCCGTGGGAGCAGTACTTC; CDR3aa: CASSYSRHTPWEQYF
d_gene: NA; v_gene: TRBV7-3; j_gene: TRBJ2-6; abundance: NA; CDR3nt: TGTGCCAGCAGCTTATCAGGTCGCTCTGGGGCCAACGTCCTGACTTTC; CDR3aa: CASSLSGRSGANVLTF
d_gene: NA; v_gene: TRBV5-1; j_gene: TRBJ1-6; abundance: NA; CDR3nt: TGCGCCAGCAGCTTGGACAGGATGGGAGATTCACCCCTCCACTTT; CDR3aa: CASSLDRMGDSPLHF
d_gene: NA; v_gene: TRBV10-3; j_gene: TRBJ2-1; abundance: many; CDR3nt: TGTGCCATCAGTGAGTCCCCCCGGGTAGCTCCAACTGAGCAGTTCTTC; CDR3aa: CAISESPRVAPTEQFF
d_gene: TRBD1; v_gene: TRBV30; j_gene: TRBJ2-7; abundance: NA; CDR3nt: TGTGCCTGGAGTGTTTCAGGGGGCGTCTACGAGCAGTACTTC; CDR3aa: CAWSVSGGVYEQYF
d_gene: NA; v_gene: TRBV2; j_gene: TRBJ1-5; abundance: NA; CDR3nt: TGTGCCAGCAGTGTTGGGGGATTAAGCAATCAGCCCCAGCATTTT; CDR3aa: CASSVGGLSNQPQHF
d_gene: NA; v_gene: TRBV9; j_gene: TRBJ2-1; abundance: NA; CDR3nt: TGTGCCAGCAGCTTCGAGCGAGATGAGCAGTTCTTC; CDR3aa: CASSFERDEQFF
d_gene: TRBD1; v_gene: TRBV11-2; j_gene: TRBJ1-1; abundance: NA; CDR3nt: TGTGCCAGCAGATTATCTCAACCAAGGACAGGTGAAGCTTTCTTT; CDR3aa: CASRLSQPRTGEAFF